The 7 T cell receptor beta chains presented below share a single source sample, sequenced in a study of regulatory T cells in long-lasting Graves disease. Time point specified: newly diagnosed GD, antithyroid drugs for less than 3 months. PBMC RNA served as the TCR library source. Relying on iRepertoire HTBI primers and Arm-PCR of CDR3 regions, the team built TCR beta libraries. TCRdb reprocessed the multiplex PCR reads via MiXCR and lists one record per CDR3 protein. The repertoire holds about 540,000 distinct CDR3 sequences, with less than 15% as singletons. These data are also associated with another study on T cells in Graves' hyperthyroidism and ophthalmopathy.

The sequencing here drew on peripheral blood mononuclear cells (PBMCs), taken at new diagnosis, from a patient treated with antithyroid drugs. Receptor source: a man aged 25-40 years with Graves disease.

This clonotype was recorded at least ten times. The chain carries TRBV11-2 and TRBJ2-4; the D is unclear. V shed 1 base and J shed 8 bases, with 3 bases lying between them. The CDR3 is 11 amino acids. In germline, CDR1 is SGHAT, CDR2 FQNNGV. Here the CDR3 DNA reads TGTGCCAGCAGCTTAGTGGACATTCAGTACTTC. It encodes CASSLVDIQYF.

V is TRBV29-1 and J is TRBJ2-7; no reliable D call. The CDR3 spans 11 residues. Germline V lookup: CDR1 SQVTM, CDR2 ANQGSEA. V was cut by 5 bases and J by 3 bases, with 8 bases left in between. This CDR3 reads CSVSSNYEQYF. In DNA form, the CDR3 reads TGCAGCGTTTCGAGCAACTACGAGCAGTACTTC.

V gene TRBV29-1 combines with J gene TRBJ2-3, with D hard to call. The CDR3 extends over 13 amino acids. V lost 4 bases and J 2 bases, leaving 10 bases between the germline ends. The V gene's germline CDR1 is SQVTM and CDR2 ANQGSEA. The CDR3 here is CSVVAVVTDTQYF. CDR3 nucleotide sequence: TGCAGCGTTGTGGCGGTCGTCACAGATACGCAGTATTTT.

This clonotype was recorded at least ten times. The V gene is TRBV3-1, the J gene TRBJ2-1; either TRBD1 or TRBD2 may supply D (6 bases each). The CDR3 runs 16 residues. CDR1 is LGHDT and CDR2 is YNNKEL in the germline V gene (reference sequence). The V and J ends lost 1 base and 5 bases respectively, with 15 bases between them. This chain's CDR3 is CASSQVEGVADNEQFF. The DNA of the CDR3 is TGTGCCAGCAGCCAAGTGGAGGGGGTAGCGGACAATGAGCAGTTCTTC.

This clonotype was seen ten or more times. The chain recombines TRBV2 with TRBJ2-1, with 11 bases fitting TRBD2. The CDR3 extends over 16 amino acids. Germline V gene lookup returns CDR1 SNHLY and CDR2 FYNNEI. V lost 4 bases, J lost 6 bases, and 8 bases stayed unmatched. CDR3 coding DNA: TGTGCCAGCAGTGTAACTAGCGGGAGTAAACCCAATGAGCAGTTCTTC. As protein: CASSVTSGSKPNEQFF.

This clonotype occurred a few times. The J gene is TRBJ2-2, the V gene TRBV5-1, with D perhaps given as TRBD1 or TRBD2 (5 bases each). The CDR3 has 18 residues. The V gene's germline CDR1 is SGHRS and CDR2 YFSETQ. The V end was cut by 4 bases, the J end by 6 bases, with 25 bases between. The CDR3 is CASSPGPSGTIASGELFF. The DNA of the CDR3 is TGCGCCAGCAGCCCCGGCCCCTCCGGGACCATAGCGTCCGGGGAGCTGTTTTTT.

V gene TRBV20-1 combines with J gene TRBJ2-7, with TRBD2 as a possible D gene (6 bases). This CDR3 is built from 13 residues. Trimming left V 4 bases short and J 2 bases short, with 12 bases between. The V gene's germline CDR1 is DFQATT and CDR2 SNEGSKA (reference sequence). This CDR3 is CSAIRAGTYEQYF. The CDR3 DNA reads TGCAGTGCTATAAGGGCGGGGACCTACGAGCAGTACTTC.